This T cell receptor beta chain was documented in a study of blood T cell repertoires in COVID-19. Produced via immunoSEQ multiplex PCR; TCRdb's table is partial and in-frame only. The sample lists around 370,000 clones; around 91% were seen once. The V end lost 3 bases, the J end lost 2 bases, and 8 bases lay between the germline ends. The CDR3 covers 13 residues. The chain carries TRBV12-3 or TRBV12-4 and TRBJ2-7; D is possibly TRBD1 (5 bases). Sequences were obtained from peripheral blood. The TCR originated in a man between 18 and 29 years old with active or convalescent COVID-19. CDR3 sequence: CASSFVGAYEQYF. The DNA of the CDR3 is TGTGCCAGCAGTTTTGTAGGGGCCTACGAGCAGTACTTC.